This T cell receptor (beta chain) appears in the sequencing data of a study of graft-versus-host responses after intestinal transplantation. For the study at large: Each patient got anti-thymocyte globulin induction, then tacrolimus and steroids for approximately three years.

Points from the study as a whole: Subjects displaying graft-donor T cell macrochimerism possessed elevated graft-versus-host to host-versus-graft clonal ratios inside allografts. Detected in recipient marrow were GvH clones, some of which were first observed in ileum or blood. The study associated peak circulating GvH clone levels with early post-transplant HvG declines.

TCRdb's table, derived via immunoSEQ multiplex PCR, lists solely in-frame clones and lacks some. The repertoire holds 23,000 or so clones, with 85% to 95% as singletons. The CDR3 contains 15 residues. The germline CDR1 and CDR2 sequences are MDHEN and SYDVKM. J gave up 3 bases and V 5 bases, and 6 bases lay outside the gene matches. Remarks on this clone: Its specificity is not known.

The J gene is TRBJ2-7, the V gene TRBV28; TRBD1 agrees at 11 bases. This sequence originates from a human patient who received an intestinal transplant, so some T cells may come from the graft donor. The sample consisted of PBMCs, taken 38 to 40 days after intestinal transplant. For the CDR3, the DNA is TGTGCCAGCAGTCCCCCTGGGACAGGGGGCTACGAGCAGTACTTC. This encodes CASSPPGTGGYEQYF.